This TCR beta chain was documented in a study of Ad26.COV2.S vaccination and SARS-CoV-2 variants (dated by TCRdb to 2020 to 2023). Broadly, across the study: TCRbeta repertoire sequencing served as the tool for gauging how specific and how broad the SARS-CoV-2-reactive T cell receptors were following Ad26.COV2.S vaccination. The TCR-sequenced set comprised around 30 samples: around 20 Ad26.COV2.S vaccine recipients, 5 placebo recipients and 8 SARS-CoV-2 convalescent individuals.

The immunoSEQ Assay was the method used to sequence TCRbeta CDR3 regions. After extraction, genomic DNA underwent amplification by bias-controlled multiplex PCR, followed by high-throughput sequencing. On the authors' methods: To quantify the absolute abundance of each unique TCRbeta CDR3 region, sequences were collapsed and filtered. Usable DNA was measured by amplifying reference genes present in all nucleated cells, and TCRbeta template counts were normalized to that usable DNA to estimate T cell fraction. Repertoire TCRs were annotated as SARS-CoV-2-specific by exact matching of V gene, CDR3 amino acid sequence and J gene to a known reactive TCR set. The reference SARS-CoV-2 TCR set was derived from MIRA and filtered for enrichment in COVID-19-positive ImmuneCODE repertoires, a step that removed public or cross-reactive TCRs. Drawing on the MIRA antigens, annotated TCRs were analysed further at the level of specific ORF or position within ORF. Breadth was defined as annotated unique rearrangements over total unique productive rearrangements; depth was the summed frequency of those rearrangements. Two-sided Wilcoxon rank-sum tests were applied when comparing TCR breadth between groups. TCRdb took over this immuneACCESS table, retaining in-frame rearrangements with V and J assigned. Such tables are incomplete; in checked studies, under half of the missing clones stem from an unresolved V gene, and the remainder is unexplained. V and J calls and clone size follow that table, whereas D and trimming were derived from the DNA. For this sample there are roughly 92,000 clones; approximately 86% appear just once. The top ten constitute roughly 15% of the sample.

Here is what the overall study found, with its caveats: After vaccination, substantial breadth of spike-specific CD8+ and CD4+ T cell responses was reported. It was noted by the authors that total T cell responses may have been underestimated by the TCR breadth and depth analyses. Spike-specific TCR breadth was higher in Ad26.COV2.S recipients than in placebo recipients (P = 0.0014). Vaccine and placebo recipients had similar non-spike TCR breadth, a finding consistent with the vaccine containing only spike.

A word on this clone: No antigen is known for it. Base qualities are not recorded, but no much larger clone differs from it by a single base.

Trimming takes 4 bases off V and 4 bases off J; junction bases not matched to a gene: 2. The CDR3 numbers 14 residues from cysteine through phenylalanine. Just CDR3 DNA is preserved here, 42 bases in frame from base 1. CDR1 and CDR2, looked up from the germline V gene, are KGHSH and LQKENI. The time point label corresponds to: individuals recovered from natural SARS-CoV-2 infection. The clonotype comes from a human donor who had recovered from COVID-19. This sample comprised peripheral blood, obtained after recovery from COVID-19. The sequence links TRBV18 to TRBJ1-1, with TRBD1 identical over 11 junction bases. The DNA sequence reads TGTGCCAGCTCACTAGGGACAGGGGGCACTGAAGCTTTCTTT. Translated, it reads CASSLGTGGTEAFF. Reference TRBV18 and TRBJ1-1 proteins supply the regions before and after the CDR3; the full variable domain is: NAGVMQNPRHLVRRRGQEARLRCSPMKGHSHVYWYRQLPEEGLKFMVYLQKENIIDESGMPKERFSAEFPKEGPSILRIQQVVRGDSAAYFCASSLGTGGTEAFFGQGTRLTVV.